The 25 T cell receptor beta chains listed next were all sequenced from one sample in a study of blood T cells in healthy people across ages. Using a J-beta primer mix together with a sample-barcoded 5' primer, a second PCR was run for roughly 6 to 11 cycles. TCRdb recomputed calls from the 5' RACE reads with MiXCR, one row per CDR3 protein. The table lists about 640,000 distinct CDR3 sequences, under 70% of them singletons. The sample consisted of blood. Receptors were obtained from a man in his fifties or sixties in good health.

The genes are TRBV29-1 and TRBJ1-1; D is possibly TRBD1 (5 bases). This CDR3 has 14 residues. Trimming cost V 2 bases and J 3 bases, with 13 bases left between them. In germline, CDR1 is SQVTM, CDR2 ANQGSEA. In nucleotides, the CDR3 is TGCAGCGTTGAACGGACCGTAGGGGACACTGAAGCTTTCTTT. It translates to CSVERTVGDTEAFF.

J is TRBJ1-2 and V is TRBV2, with D uncertain. The V gene's germline CDR1 is SNHLY and CDR2 FYNNEI. V was clipped by 6 bases and J by 2 bases, with 16 bases between them. The CDR3 consists of 15 residues. The CDR3 bases are TGTGCCAGCAGCCCCCGTGGTCAGGCGAACTATGGCTACACCTTC. Amino acid sequence: CASSPRGQANYGYTF.

This clonotype was counted only a few times. The V call is TRBV20-1, the J call TRBJ1-2; 8 positions match TRBD1. Germline CDR1 is DFQATT and CDR2 is SNEGSKA (reference sequence). The CDR3 runs to 14 residues. Trimming cost V 5 bases and J 6 bases; bases outside gene matches: 11. CDR3 nucleotides: TGCAGTGCTCCCGACCCCAGGACAGGGAATGGCTACACCTTC. Translated, it gives CSAPDPRTGNGYTF.

J is TRBJ2-5 and V is TRBV15; the D is unclear. CDR1 and CDR2 (germline): LNHNV, YYDKDF (reference sequence). There are 15 residues in the CDR3. V shed 0 bases and J shed 2 bases, with 10 bases lying between them. CDR3 coding DNA: TGTGCCACCAGCAGAGAGCGACCGAATCAAGAGACCCAGTACTTC. This codes for CATSRERPNQETQYF. Full variable domain (remainder filled in from reference TRBV15 and TRBJ2-5): DAMVIQNPRYQVTQFGKPVTLSCSQTLNHNVMYWYQQKSSQAPKLLFHYYDKDFNNEADTPDNFQSRRPNTSFCFLDIRSPGLGDTAMYLCATSRERPNQETQYFGPGTRLLVL.

The genes are TRBV9 and TRBJ2-1, with D perhaps matching TRBD2 (7 bases). The V end lost 0 bases, the J end lost 2 bases, and 9 bases lay between the germline ends. Germline lookup yields CDR1 SGDLS and CDR2 YYNGEE. The CDR3 has 15 amino acids. The CDR3 nucleotides are TGTGCCAGCAGCGTAGAGGGGGGGACCTACAATGAGCAGTTCTTC. Protein sequence: CASSVEGGTYNEQFF.

The chain couples TRBV6-5 to TRBJ2-1; the D is unclear. The V gene lost 6 bases and the J gene lost 2 bases, with 14 bases spanning the gap. The germline V gene has CDR1 MNHEY and CDR2 SVGAGI. This CDR3 has 15 residues. The CDR3 protein is CASRLASGTYNEQFF. As DNA, the CDR3 is TGTGCCAGCAGGCTGGCTAGTGGAACCTACAATGAGCAGTTCTTC.

The gene calls are TRBV10-3 and TRBJ2-5; tentatively, D is TRBD1 (5 bases). Germline CDR1 and CDR2: ENHRY and SYGVKD. Trimming stripped 4 bases from V and 4 bases from J, with 13 bases between. The CDR3 extends over 14 amino acids. The CDR3 DNA sequence: TGTGCCATCAGTGTCAGGGAAACAGGAGAGACCCAGTACTTC. Its protein is CAISVRETGETQYF.

In this sample, this clonotype turned up a few times. The V call is TRBV9, the J call TRBJ1-4, with no clear D. This CDR3 comprises 14 residues. V was trimmed by 3 bases and J by 8 bases, leaving 14 bases between them. CDR1 is SGDLS and CDR2 is YYNGEE in the germline V gene. The CDR3, as DNA: TGTGCCAGCAGCGGACCCCCGGATGGCGAAAAACTGTTTTTT. Its translation is CASSGPPDGEKLFF.

The rearrangement links TRBV7-7 to TRBJ2-5; the match to TRBD2 covers 10 bases. This CDR3 contains 16 residues. With V trimmed by 4 bases and J by 3 bases, 8 bases remained unmatched. CDR1 is SSHAT and CDR2 is FNYEAQ in the germline V gene (reference sequence). In nucleotides, the CDR3 is TGTGCCAGCAGCTCCCGACCAGCGGGGGGGAAAGAGACCCAGTACTTC. Protein: CASSSRPAGGKETQYF.

In DNA, the CDR3 is TGTGCCAGCCGAGGGGAGTATGGCTACACCTTC. This gives the protein CASRGEYGYTF. The chain uses TRBV7-2 and TRBJ1-2; D possibly corresponds to TRBD1 (5 bases). This CDR3 has 11 amino acids. From germline, CDR1 is SGHTA and CDR2 FQGNSA. The V and J ends lost 8 bases and 5 bases respectively, with 9 bases between them.

A few counts support this clonotype. The chain is built from TRBV10-3 and TRBJ2-7; unclear D gene. Between the trimmed V and J ends, which lost 6 bases and 0 bases, there was a span of 9 bases. The CDR3 totals 13 residues. Germline V gene sequence: CDR1 ENHRY, CDR2 SYGVKD. CDR3 sequence (DNA): TGTGCCATCAGCAGCCCCTCCTCCTACGAGCAGTACTTC. Translation: CAISSPSSYEQYF.

This clonotype has ten or more counts. V and J are TRBV2 and TRBJ2-5, with 11 bases aligning to TRBD2. Unmatched junction bases numbered 13, after V lost 8 bases and J lost 5 bases. Germline assignment: CDR1 SNHLY and CDR2 FYNNEI. CDR3 size: 16 residues. CDR3 region: CASRGTSGGRRETQYF. CDR3 in DNA: TGTGCCAGCCGGGGTACTAGCGGGGGCCGCAGGGAGACCCAGTACTTC. Together with reference TRBV2 and TRBJ2-5, the CDR3 gives the full variable domain: EPEVTQTPSHQVTQMGQEVILRCVPISNHLYFYWYRQILGQKVEFLVSFYNNEISEKSEIFDDQFSVERPDGSNFTLKIRSTKLEDSAMYFCASRGTSGGRRETQYFGPGTRLLVL.

This clonotype was seen more than once but under ten times. The J gene is TRBJ1-4, the V gene TRBV20-1; D is unclear. This CDR3 has 14 amino acids. Trimming took off 0 bases at V and 10 bases at J, with 15 bases between the two ends. Germline V gene lookup returns CDR1 DFQATT and CDR2 SNEGSKA (reference sequence). CDR3 sequence reads: CSARDRTLGLKLFF. CDR3 coding DNA: TGCAGTGCTAGAGATAGGACCCTAGGGCTAAAACTGTTTTTT.

The rearrangement joins TRBV13 to TRBJ1-5; D is ambiguous. Trimming pared 0 bases from V and 10 bases from J, leaving 7 bases between. Germline CDR1 PRHDT, CDR2 FYEKMQ (reference sequence). This CDR3 has 12 residues. The DNA for the CDR3 is TGTGCCAGCAGCTTAGGGGGCCGTCCCCAGCATTTT. As protein: CASSLGGRPQHF.

A single count supports this clonotype. As DNA, the CDR3 is TGTGCCATCAGGCCGGGGGATAGCAATCAGCCCCAGCATTTT. Protein: CAIRPGDSNQPQHF. The chain employs TRBV10-3 and TRBJ1-5; maybe TRBD1 (5 bases). Germline-derived CDR1 and CDR2 are ENHRY and SYGVKD. V lost 6 bases, J lost 0 bases, and 9 bases lay in between. The CDR3 extends over 14 amino acids.

The rearrangement links TRBV20-1 to TRBJ1-2, with D maybe TRBD1 (6 bases). V was cut by 3 bases and J by 6 bases, with 14 bases left in between. From germline, CDR1 is DFQATT and CDR2 SNEGSKA (reference sequence). The CDR3 is made up of 13 amino acids. The CDR3 region is CSASKGGANGYTF. DNA of the CDR3: TGCAGTGCTAGTAAGGGGGGCGCTAATGGCTACACCTTC.

This clonotype was detected only once. V is TRBV21-1 and J is TRBJ2-3; the D call in the table, TRBD1, was not verified against the DNA. TRBV21-1 is annotated as a pseudogene. The CDR3 covers 20 residues. The CDR3 reads CASSKGAKGMVVKPTDTQYF. The CDR3 DNA reads as TGTGCCAGCAGCAAAGGGGCCAAGGGGATGGTTGTCAAACCCACAGATACGCAGTATTTT.

Comment on this clonotype: Compared with germline, one end of the junction differs, possibly owing to a read error. The chain carries TRBV27 and TRBJ2-3, with 10 bases lining up with TRBD1. This CDR3 has 13 residues. Looked up from germline, CDR1 is MNHEY and CDR2 is SMNVEV (reference sequence). CDR3 nucleotides: TGTGCCAGTGCGACAGGGGGCACGGATACGCAGTATTTT. This encodes CASATGGTDTQYF.

The genes are TRBV20-1 and TRBJ2-1; the D gene is possibly TRBD1 (6 bases). Germline V gene lookup returns CDR1 DFQATT and CDR2 SNEGSKA (reference sequence). Trimming pared 0 bases from V and 0 bases from J, leaving 15 bases between. This CDR3 spans 17 amino acids. The CDR3 protein is CSARDPQQGGSYNEQFF. DNA for the CDR3: TGCAGTGCTAGAGATCCCCAACAGGGCGGCTCCTACAATGAGCAGTTCTTC.

This clonotype was recorded a few times. The genes are TRBV7-8 and TRBJ2-1; D gene unclear. V shed 1 base and J shed 7 bases, with 11 bases lying between them. The CDR3 has 14 amino acids. Germline lookup yields CDR1 SGHVS and CDR2 FQNEAQ. Here the CDR3 reads CASSLDLLGNEQFF. CDR3 in DNA: TGTGCCAGCAGCTTAGATTTGCTAGGGAATGAGCAGTTCTTC.

The V and J genes are TRBV28 and TRBJ2-4; D remains unclear. CDR3 length: 15 residues. Germline V gives CDR1 MDHEN, CDR2 SYDVKM. The V end lost 5 bases, the J end lost 1 base, and 12 bases lay between the germline ends. CDR3: CASSTPGGAKNIQYF. CDR3 coding DNA: TGTGCCAGCAGTACCCCAGGCGGTGCCAAAAACATTCAGTACTTC.

The rearrangement joins TRBV18 to TRBJ2-5; TRBD1 aligns across 7 bases. The length of the CDR3 is 18 residues. CDR1 and CDR2 (germline): KGHSH, LQKENI. Trimming at V came to 6 bases and at J to 1 base, leaving 17 bases not matched to a gene. In nucleotides, the CDR3 is TGTGCCAGCTCGCCTAAAACAGGGGCCGGGAATTTCCAAGAGACCCAGTACTTC. Amino acid sequence: CASSPKTGAGNFQETQYF.

Details on this clonotype: Being one base from a much bigger clone, this may be a read error. V gene TRBV27 combines with J gene TRBJ2-5; D ambiguous. This CDR3 has 13 amino acids. The V and J ends lost 4 bases and 0 bases respectively, with 6 bases between them. Per the germline V gene, CDR1 is MNHEY and CDR2 is SMNVEV (reference sequence). CDR3 protein: CASSSLHQETQYF. Here the CDR3 DNA reads TGTGCCAGCAGTTCACTGCACCAAGAGACCCAGTACTTC.

With regard to this clonotype: A much larger clone differs from this one at a single base, so this may be a read error. The chain couples TRBV11-2 to TRBJ2-1, with 9 bases that match TRBD2. The CDR3 sequence is 14 residues long. Germline lookup yields CDR1 SGHAT and CDR2 FQNNGV. V was clipped by 4 bases and J by 15 bases; unmatched bases: 13. The CDR3: CASSSTLAGAPPFF. CDR3 sequence (DNA): TGTGCCAGCAGCTCTACATTAGCGGGGGCCCCCCCGTTCTTC.

This clonotype showed up just once. This CDR3 reads CASSTQTGGRDTQYF. CDR3 nucleotide sequence: TGTGCCAGCAGTACCCAGACAGGGGGGAGGGATACGCAGTATTTT. The chain employs TRBV6-5 and TRBJ2-3, with 9 bases fitting TRBD1. The CDR3 loop spans 15 amino acids. Looked up from germline, CDR1 is MNHEY and CDR2 is SVGAGI. V shed 5 bases, J shed 6 bases, and the junction held 9 bases outside the gene matches.